This entry is about one T cell receptor beta chain. The target antigen is unknown. Trimming cost V 5 bases and J 2 bases, with 10 bases left between them. This CDR3 is built from 13 residues. CDR1 is LNHDA, CDR2 SQIVND, per germline (reference sequence). The sample originates from a study of OX40 agonist ivuxolimab in advanced cancers. In the study overall: Six ivuxolimab dose levels, 0.01 to 10 mg/kg, were given intravenously every 2 weeks. Prior therapy, whether anti-PD-1, anti-PD-L1 or anti-CTLA-4, was allowed, and roughly 40% had some.

Study-wide results and caveats: On average, CD8+ T cells showed a greater number of expanded clones than CD4+. The authors also found low normalized T-cell clonal expansion in some nonresponders.

Clones were read by immunoSEQ multiplex PCR, and TCRdb kept only the in-frame ones, dropping some. The sample comprises approximately 92,000 clones, roughly 80% of which are singletons, and roughly 5.5% rests with the top ten. Material: CD4+ or CD8+ T cells sorted from blood, obtained in a trial of the OX40 agonist ivuxolimab. This sequence joins TRBV19 and TRBJ2-7; D not resolved. This TCR was recovered from an adult with an advanced solid tumor such as melanoma, head and neck, liver or kidney cancer. Written as DNA, the CDR3 is TGTGCCAGTAGTTCTCCTGGGCCCTACGAGCAGTACTTC. Amino acid sequence: CASSSPGPYEQYF.